This T cell receptor (beta chain) derives from a study of shared clonotypes between healthy human individuals. General study points: Shared clonotypes: roughly 4.5% naive CD4, around 3.5% naive CD8, roughly 2.4% memory CD4, under 0.5% memory CD8.

To note about this clone: Its specificity is unknown.

The CDR3 has 14 amino acids. Germline V gives CDR1 MNHEY, CDR2 SMNVEV (reference sequence). V lost 6 bases to trimming and J lost 7 bases, with 13 bases between them. As defined, naive CD8 cells were CD45RO-negative and positively selected for CCR7, with terminally differentiated effector memory CD45RA+ cells excluded. The protocol was immunoSEQ multiplex PCR, while the TCRdb copy is restricted to in-frame clones and leaves out a portion. The sample contains under 2,000,000 clones, approximately 94% of which appear only once. The receptor was isolated from a man between 18 and 29 years old in good health. The sample consisted of naive CD8+ T cells sorted from blood. V usage is TRBV27 and J usage is TRBJ1-6; possibly TRBD1 for D (6 bases). The CDR3 protein is CASRLQGTNSPLHF. The DNA of the CDR3 is TGTGCCAGCAGACTACAGGGAACAAATTCACCCCTCCACTTT.